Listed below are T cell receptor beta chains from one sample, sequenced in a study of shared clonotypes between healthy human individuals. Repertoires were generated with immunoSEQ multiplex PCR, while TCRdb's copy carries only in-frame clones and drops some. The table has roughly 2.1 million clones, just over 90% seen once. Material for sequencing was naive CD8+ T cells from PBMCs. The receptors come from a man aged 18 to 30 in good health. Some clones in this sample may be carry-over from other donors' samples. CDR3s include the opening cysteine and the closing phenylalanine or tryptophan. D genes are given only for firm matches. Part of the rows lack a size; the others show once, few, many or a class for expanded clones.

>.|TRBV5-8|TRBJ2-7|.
TGTGCCAGCAGCTTTCCCCCCCCCGGGCCCTACGAGCAGTACTTC
CASSFPPPGPYEQYF
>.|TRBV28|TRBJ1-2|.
TGTGCCAGCAGTTTATCGGCTGGGCTAGATGGCTACACCTTC
CASSLSAGLDGYTF
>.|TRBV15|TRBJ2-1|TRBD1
TGTGCCACCAGTCCTACCAGCAGTATACAGGGGGATGGGTGGAACAATGAGCAGTTCTTC
CATSPTSSIQGDGWNNEQFF
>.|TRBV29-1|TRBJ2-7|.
TGCAGCGTTGAAGAGGCTACAGGCTACGAGCAGTACTTC
CSVEEATGYEQYF
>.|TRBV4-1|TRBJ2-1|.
TGCGCCAGCAGCCTTAGGACGCCGGCGGAGCAGTTCTTC
CASSLRTPAEQFF
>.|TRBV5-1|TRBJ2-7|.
TGCGCCAGCAGCTCGTCTCGAGGGGCCTACGAGCAGTACTTC
CASSSSRGAYEQYF
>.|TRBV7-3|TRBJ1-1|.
TGTGCCAGCAGCTTAACCAGCAGGGACCCTGAAGCTTTCTTT
CASSLTSRDPEAFF
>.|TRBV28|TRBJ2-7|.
TGTGCCAGCAGTTTGATTTCCGGGTGGAGGGTCGAGCAGTACTTC
CASSLISGWRVEQYF
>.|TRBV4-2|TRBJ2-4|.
TGTGCCAGCAGCCAAGAGCCAGGGGACCAACTAGCCAAAAACATTCAGTACTTC
CASSQEPGDQLAKNIQYF
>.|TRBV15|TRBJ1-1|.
TGTGCCACCAGCAGAATCCATAGGGGCACTGAAGCTTTCTTT
CATSRIHRGTEAFF
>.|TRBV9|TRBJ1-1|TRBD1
TGTGCCAGCAGCGGACAGGGGATGAACACTGAAGCTTTCTTT
CASSGQGMNTEAFF
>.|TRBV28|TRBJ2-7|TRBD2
TGTGCCAGCAGACCAAGCGGGAGGCCCTACGAGCAGTACTTC
CASRPSGRPYEQYF
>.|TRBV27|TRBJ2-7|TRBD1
TGTGCCAGCAGTATACCCGGGACAGGGACTTACGAGCAGTACTTC
CASSIPGTGTYEQYF
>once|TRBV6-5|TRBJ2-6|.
TGTGCCAGCAGTTACCCACGGATCGGGGCCAACGTCCTGACTTTC
CASSYPRIGANVLTF
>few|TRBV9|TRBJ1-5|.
TGTGCCAGCAGCTTCTCAGGCAATCAGCCCCAGCATTTT
CASSFSGNQPQHF
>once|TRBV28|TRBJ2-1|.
TGTGCCAGCACCGGGGGCCTAAGCTCCTACAATGAGCAGTTCTTC
CASTGGLSSYNEQFF
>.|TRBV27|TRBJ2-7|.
TGTGCCAGCAGATACGGGACTCTCAGCGAGCAGTACTTC
CASRYGTLSEQYF
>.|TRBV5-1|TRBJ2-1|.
TGCGCCAGCAGCTTACTGGCGGCGGACTCCTACAATGAGCAGTTCTTC
CASSLLAADSYNEQFF
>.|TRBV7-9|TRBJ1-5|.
TGTGCCAGCAGCTTAGGAGATCAGCACAATCAGCCCCAGCATTTT
CASSLGDQHNQPQHF
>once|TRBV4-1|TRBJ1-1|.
TGCGCCAGCAGCCAAGGACGTCAGGCCTTGAACACTGAAGCTTTCTTT
CASSQGRQALNTEAFF
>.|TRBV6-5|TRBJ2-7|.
TGTGCCAGCAGTTACTCCTCGGACGGCGACTACGAGCAGTACTTC
CASSYSSDGDYEQYF
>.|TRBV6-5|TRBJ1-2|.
TGTGCCAGCAGTGCGGGCCCCGGGTTAAACCGTGGCTACACCTTC
CASSAGPGLNRGYTF
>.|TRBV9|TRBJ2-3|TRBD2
TGTGCCAGCAGCGTAGCTACGATGGCGGGAGGGTTAGGAGATACGCAGTATTTT
CASSVATMAGGLGDTQYF
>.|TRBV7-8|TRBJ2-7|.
TGTGCCAGCAGCACGCCCGATCCAGGGTACGAGCAGTACTTC
CASSTPDPGYEQYF